Here is one TCR beta chain with its context. As yet, its antigen is unknown. PCR employed 60 Vbeta and 13 Jbeta primers. Produced via immunoSEQ multiplex PCR; TCRdb's table is partial and in-frame only. In the table there are 120,000 or so clones, around 80% of which are singletons. The sample originates from a study of cytomegalovirus exposure and HLA in healthy donors. Study-level results: Cytomegalovirus status was reportedly diagnosed by the classifier with high sensitivity and specificity. An analysis that was carried out later associated some 17,000 TCR beta sequences with HLA alleles at 0.05 false discovery rate. CMV serostatus was the only recorded immune exposure for donors. TCR beta chain V- and J-gene trimming was linked, in a later analysis, to a missense variant in DCLRE1C.

The V gene end was trimmed by 5 bases and the J gene end by 7 bases; junction bases not matched to a gene: 9. From germline, CDR1 is MGHDK and CDR2 SYGVNS. This CDR3 region has 15 residues. The rearrangement joins TRBV25-1 to TRBJ1-2; TRBD1 matches 11 bases. This sequence was found in a man aged 45-65 years in good health and CMV-seronegative. The sequenced material came from PBMCs. The CDR3 DNA reads TGTGCCAGCAGTAGCAGGACAGGGGGCGCATCTGGCTACACCTTC. Translated, it gives CASSSRTGGASGYTF.